The 30 T cell receptor beta chains listed next were all sequenced from one sample in a study of T cells after yellow fever vaccination (dated by TCRdb to the late 2010s). The library was made by 5' RACE. TCRdb records Illumina HiSeq 2500 as the sequencer. The public reads were quality trimmed at Q25 with fastp and then assembled into clones with MiXCR by TCRdb, keeping productive beta chains. Merged by CDR3 protein, the rows form single entries marked with the most common genes and DNA. The sample table contains hundreds of thousands of distinct CDR3 sequences; only one count was recorded for 8.7% of them. The ten largest clones take up around 17% of the sample. The sample's treatment or condition, from its label and the paper: live attenuated yellow fever vaccine strain. This sample comprised PBMCs, obtained on the day of the first yellow fever vaccination. The receptor source for this set is a man aged 18 to 30 who received the YFV17D yellow fever vaccine.

The chain couples TRBV4-3 to TRBJ2-3; possible D gene TRBD1, 5 bases. CDR1 is LGHNA, CDR2 YSLEER, per germline. Trimming removed 0 bases at V and 6 bases at J, with 16 bases between. The CDR3 totals 16 residues. CDR3 DNA: TGCGCCAGCAGCCAAGATAGAGTAGGGGCGCCGGATACGCAGTATTTT. Its translation is CASSQDRVGAPDTQYF.

The V and J genes are TRBV4-1 and TRBJ1-5, with D possibly being TRBD1 (5 bases). Germline V CDR1 and CDR2: MGHRA, YSYEKL. The CDR3 sequence is 14 residues long. V lost 3 bases to trimming and J lost 6 bases, with 12 bases between them. As DNA, the CDR3 is TGCGCCAGCAGCCAGGGACTGATGAGTCAGCCCCAGCATTTT. It is translated as CASSQGLMSQPQHF.

J is TRBJ2-2 and V is TRBV12-3 or TRBV12-4; 9 bases line up with TRBD2. This CDR3 contains 17 residues. V trimming: 2 bases; J trimming: 1 base; junction bases outside the gene matches: 5. In nucleotides, the CDR3 is TGTGCCAGCAGTTTAAGTCCTAGCGGGGTGAACACCGGGGAGCTGTTTTTT. Protein sequence: CASSLSPSGVNTGELFF.

V and J are TRBV10-2 and TRBJ1-5, with a weak D call TRBD1 (5 bases). CDR3 size: 16 residues. Trimming took 0 bases from V and 6 from J, leaving 15 bases between them. The V gene's germline CDR1 is WSHSY and CDR2 SAAADI. As DNA, the CDR3 is TGCGCCAGCAGTGAGTCGGACACCTGGACCCCTCAGCCCCAGCATTTT. It codes for CASSESDTWTPQPQHF.

This clonotype was observed a few times. This sequence joins TRBV4-2 and TRBJ2-1; 12 positions match TRBD2. CDR1 and CDR2 (germline): LGHNA, YNFKEQ. V lost 1 base and J lost 12; bases outside the gene matches: 7. There are 15 residues in the CDR3. The CDR3 DNA reads TGTGCCAGCAGCCAAGGGCGCCTAGCGGGGGGGCTGCAGTTCTTC. This encodes CASSQGRLAGGLQFF.

This clonotype was counted between two and nine times. The rearrangement uses TRBV4-2 and TRBJ2-1, with TRBD1 matching over 8 bases. The V segment lost 4 bases and the J segment 6 bases; nucleotides outside the gene matches: 8. There are 15 residues in the CDR3. The germline CDR1 and CDR2 sequences are LGHNA and YNFKEQ. The CDR3 sequence: CASSPLGDRSNEQFF. The CDR3 DNA is TGTGCCAGCAGCCCTTTAGGGGACAGGTCCAATGAGCAGTTCTTC.

Remarks on this clonotype: With a much larger clone just one base away, this may be a read error. No conserved phenylalanine or tryptophan ends this CDR3, so it is likely a read error. CDR3 in amino acids: CASRPTGPETQYI. CDR3 nucleotides: TGCGCCAGCAGACCCACAGGGCCAGAGACCCAGTACATC. The V call is TRBV5-1, the J call TRBJ2-5; tentative D call: TRBD1 (6 bases). The CDR3 spans 13 residues. CDR1 and CDR2 from the germline V gene are SGHRS and YFSETQ. Trimming removed 5 bases at V and 4 bases at J, with 12 bases between.

The chain is built from TRBV5-5 and TRBJ2-4; a weak D match, TRBD1 (6 bases). The CDR3 has 14 amino acids. Germline-derived CDR1 and CDR2 are SGHKS and YYEKEE (reference sequence). V lost 6 bases and J lost 5, with 15 bases in between. The CDR3 reads CASKPGHTQNIQYF. For the CDR3, the DNA is TGTGCCAGCAAGCCGGGACATACCCAAAACATTCAGTACTTC.

This clonotype showed up many times. The chain has TRBV15 and TRBJ2-1; D call uncertain. Germline V CDR1 and CDR2: LNHNV, YYDKDF (reference sequence). CDR3 length equals 14 residues. Deletions cut 1 base from V and 4 bases from J, with 8 bases between. The CDR3 DNA sequence: TGTGCCACCAGCAGAGGGGCAGTTTACAATGAGCAGTTCTTC. Protein product: CATSRGAVYNEQFF. Full variable domain (missing parts from reference TRBV15 and TRBJ2-1): DAMVIQNPRYQVTQFGKPVTLSCSQTLNHNVMYWYQQKSSQAPKLLFHYYDKDFNNEADTPDNFQSRRPNTSFCFLDIRSPGLGDTAMYLCATSRGAVYNEQFFGPGTRLTVL.

In this sample, this clonotype turned up a few times. The chain uses TRBV9 and TRBJ2-7; D tentatively fits TRBD1 or TRBD2 (5 bases each). The V end lost 7 bases, the J end lost 2 bases, and 13 bases lay between the germline ends. Per the germline V gene, CDR1 is SGDLS and CDR2 is YYNGEE. The CDR3 runs to 13 residues. The CDR3 nucleotides read TGTGCCAGCCCTAAGGGGACCCCCTACGAGCAGTACGTC. Its protein product is CASPKGTPYEQYV.

This clonotype showed up many times. V is TRBV7-2 and J is TRBJ1-1; the D gene is possibly TRBD1 (6 bases). This CDR3 comprises 15 residues. Germline CDR1 SGHTA, CDR2 FQGNSA. V was shortened by 1 base and J by 1 base, with 10 bases between the two germline ends. CDR3: CASSLVAGENTEAFF. CDR3 nucleotides: TGTGCCAGCAGCTTAGTAGCAGGGGAGAACACTGAAGCTTTCTTT.

This clonotype turned up a few times. The genes are TRBV6-1 and TRBJ2-7, with 7 bases matching TRBD1. The CDR3 is 14 residues long. Losses at the gene ends were 1 base for V and 3 bases for J; bases not matched to a gene: 3. Germline V gene lookup returns CDR1 MNHNS and CDR2 SASEGT. The CDR3 DNA follows: TGTGCCAGCAGTGAAGGGACAGGAAACTACGAGCAGTACGTC. Its translation: CASSEGTGNYEQYV.

This clonotype has a handful of counts. The chain combines TRBV9 with TRBJ2-5; 9 bases map to TRBD2. In germline, CDR1 is SGDLS, CDR2 YYNGEE. The CDR3 has 16 amino acids. V lost 3 bases to trimming and J lost 4 bases; unmatched junction nucleotides: 10. The CDR3 spells CASSAAALRGGETQYF. The CDR3 nucleotides read TGTGCCAGCAGCGCTGCGGCGTTGCGGGGGGGAGAGACCCAGTACTTC.

This clonotype was observed many times. The rearrangement links TRBV6-6 to TRBJ2-5; D remains unclear. Per the germline V gene, CDR1 is MNHNY and CDR2 is SVGAGI (reference sequence). The CDR3 runs 11 residues. V was clipped by 4 bases and J by 5 bases, with 5 bases between them. The CDR3, as DNA: TGTGCCAGCAGTTTCATGGAGACCCAGTACTTC. Protein product: CASSFMETQYF.

The rearrangement uses TRBV7-2 and TRBJ2-5; 13 nucleotides match TRBD2. The germline V gene has CDR1 SGHTA and CDR2 FQGNSA. The J segment lost 5 bases and the V segment lost 4 bases, leaving 4 bases of the junction unmatched. The CDR3 runs 15 residues. The CDR3 sequence: CASSSQLAGGETQYF. The CDR3 DNA reads TGTGCCAGCAGCTCACAACTAGCGGGGGGGGAGACCCAGTACTTC.

This clonotype was counted a few times. This chain connects TRBV5-1 to TRBJ2-2, with D maybe TRBD2 (6 bases). The CDR3 covers 15 residues. V lost 7 bases to trimming and J lost 4 bases, with 17 bases between them. CDR1 and CDR2 from the germline V gene are SGHRS and YFSETQ. The CDR3 sequence: CASGQWEVGTGELFF. The CDR3 bases are TGCGCCAGCGGCCAATGGGAGGTTGGCACCGGGGAGCTGTTTTTT.

This clonotype came up a few times. The rearrangement links TRBV24-1 to TRBJ1-2; D is unresolved. V was cut by 3 bases and J by 6 bases, with 7 bases left in between. The germline gives CDR1 KGHDR, CDR2 SFDVKD. The CDR3 covers 12 residues. The CDR3 nucleotides are TGTGCCACCAGTGATGAGGGTGATGGCTACACCTTC. This translates into CATSDEGDGYTF.

V gene TRBV15 combines with J gene TRBJ2-3; D is unclear. The germline V and J ends were trimmed by 0 bases and 6 bases, with 10 bases remaining between them. The CDR3 spans 14 residues. Germline lookup yields CDR1 LNHNV and CDR2 YYDKDF (reference sequence). CDR3 coding DNA: TGTGCCACCAGCAGAGACCCCGTCGGGGATACGCAGTATTTT. Translated, it gives CATSRDPVGDTQYF.

This clonotype has more than one count but fewer than ten. The chain links TRBV5-4 to TRBJ1-5; D may be TRBD1 (5 bases). Germline-derived CDR1 and CDR2 are SGHNT and YYREEE (reference sequence). The CDR3 length is 14 residues. Trimming cost V 4 bases and J 6 bases, with 14 bases left between them. CDR3 in DNA: TGTGCCAGCAGCGTTGGGGGGATTGGTCAGCCCCAGCATTTT. It translates to CASSVGGIGQPQHF. Using reference TRBV5-4 and TRBJ1-5 for the parts outside the CDR3, the full variable domain is ETGVTQSPTHLIKTRGQQVTLRCSSQSGHNTVSWYQQALGQGPQFIFQYYREEENGRGNFPPRFSGLQFPNYSSELNVNALELDDSALYLCASSVGGIGQPQHFGDGTRLSIL.

At least ten counts were recorded for this clonotype. V usage is TRBV20-1 and J usage is TRBJ2-7; D perhaps matches TRBD2 (5 bases). Germline assignment: CDR1 DFQATT and CDR2 SNEGSKA (reference sequence). The V and J ends lost 8 bases and 5 bases respectively, with 16 bases between them. CDR3 length equals 12 residues. Here the CDR3 reads CSTTGTRDEQYV. CDR3 bases: TGCAGTACTACGGGAACACGAGACGAGCAGTACGTC.

The chain joins TRBV20-1 to TRBJ2-3, with D perhaps matching TRBD1 (6 bases). Deletions cut 0 bases from V and 4 bases from J, with 11 bases between. Germline V gives CDR1 DFQATT, CDR2 SNEGSKA (reference sequence). The CDR3 runs to 14 residues. CDR3 nucleotides: TGCAGTGCTAGAGATAGTGGGGGCGCAGATACGCAGTATTTT. Protein sequence: CSARDSGGADTQYF.

This clonotype was observed many times. The J gene is TRBJ2-3, the V gene TRBV29-1, with D hard to call. V lost 7 bases and J lost 0, with 11 bases in between. The CDR3 totals 13 residues. Germline loops: CDR1 SQVTM, CDR2 ANQGSEA. The chain's CDR3 is CSAQATSTDTQYF. The CDR3 region has the DNA TGCAGCGCGCAGGCGACTAGCACAGATACGCAGTATTTT.

Details on this clonotype: A much larger clone differs from this one at a single base, so this may be a read error. CDR3 sequence (DNA): TGTGCCAGCAGCTTTAGACAGCTCCAAGAGACCCAGTACTTC. Protein: CASSFRQLQETQYF. The V call is TRBV5-5, the J call TRBJ2-5; maybe TRBD1 (5 bases). The V end was cut by 2 bases, the J end by 1 base, with 9 bases between. This CDR3 is built from 14 residues. CDR1 and CDR2 (germline): SGHKS, YYEKEE (reference sequence).

CDR3 sequence (DNA): TGTGCCAGCAGCTTCGTCAGGGGGTACGAGCAGTACGTC. Translated, it gives CASSFVRGYEQYV. V and J are TRBV7-2 and TRBJ2-7, with 7 bases identical to TRBD1. Germline assignment: CDR1 SGHTA and CDR2 FQGNSA. V was pared by 3 bases and J by 4 bases, with 3 bases of the junction left unmatched. The CDR3 loop spans 13 amino acids.

This clonotype was seen a few times. The chain uses TRBV7-2 and TRBJ1-1; 7 bases align to TRBD1. The CDR3 has 15 amino acids. The V and J ends lost 4 bases and 4 bases, in that order; junction bases with no gene match: 9. Germline CDR1 SGHTA, CDR2 FQGNSA. The CDR3 sequence: CASSSWTGGVTEAFF. The CDR3 region has the DNA TGTGCCAGCAGCTCCTGGACAGGAGGGGTCACTGAAGCTTTCTTT.

V and J are TRBV5-6 and TRBJ2-2; maybe TRBD1 (7 bases). Germline values: CDR1 SGHDT, CDR2 YYEEEE. The CDR3 contains 15 residues. V was clipped by 5 bases and J by 2 bases, with 13 bases between them. The chain's CDR3 is CASRRRDRNTGELFF. The CDR3 DNA reads as TGTGCCAGCAGGAGGCGGGACAGAAACACCGGGGAGCTGTTTTTT.

This rearrangement joins TRBV15 to TRBJ1-4; TRBD1 matches at 9 bases. Germline values: CDR1 LNHNV, CDR2 YYDKDF (reference sequence). The CDR3 is made up of 14 amino acids. V lost 5 bases to trimming and J lost 8 bases; unmatched junction nucleotides: 6. The CDR3 loop is CATSLDRGQEKLFF. The DNA of the CDR3 is TGTGCCACCAGCTTGGACAGGGGACAGGAAAAACTGTTTTTT.

This clonotype was counted between two and nine times. The chain has TRBV5-1 and TRBJ1-1; TRBD1 might be the D (5 bases). From germline, CDR1 is SGHRS and CDR2 YFSETQ. Trimming removed 0 bases from V and 1 base from J, with 13 bases in between. The CDR3 loop spans 16 amino acids. The CDR3 DNA sequence: TGCGCCAGCAGCTTGGGGGGCAGGGTTAGGAACACTGAAGCTTTCTTT. Protein: CASSLGGRVRNTEAFF.

The chain recombines TRBV18 with TRBJ2-2; D is ambiguous. The V end lost 0 bases, the J end lost 7 bases, and 6 bases lay between the germline ends. In germline, CDR1 is KGHSH, CDR2 LQKENI. The CDR3 contains 13 residues. Here the CDR3 DNA reads TGTGCCAGCTCACCACCGGGATTCGGGGAGCTGTTTTTT. It translates to CASSPPGFGELFF.

This clonotype was observed a handful of times. This chain links TRBV6-1 with TRBJ1-1; the D is unclear. The CDR3 loop spans 13 amino acids. Germline-derived CDR1 and CDR2 are MNHNS and SASEGT. V was trimmed by 7 bases and J by 1 base, leaving 10 bases between them. CDR3 protein: CASTPGGNTEAFF. CDR3 DNA sequence: TGTGCCAGCACGCCAGGAGGGAACACTGAAGCTTTCTTT.